The TCR beta chain under discussion was sequenced for a study of shared clonotypes between healthy human individuals (TCRdb year 2020). Study-wide context: Two women and a few men aged 18 to 49 years were included in the cohort. For each donor, CD4 naive and CD4 memory were each given three plates, CD8 naive was given two plates, and CD8 memory was given one plate. To estimate repertoire size and how much clonotypes are shared between individuals, the study performed deep sequencing of blood TCR repertoires from 4 to 6 healthy adults. To increase sequencing depth and limit assay-specific biases, TCR repertoire library preparation and sequencing were carried out by different laboratories using diverse techniques. Per donor, leukapheresis produced somewhere between about 0.8 and 9.5 billion PBMCs. Points the paper makes about the study in general: Sharing across a few donors was observed for approximately 5% of naive CD4, around 3.5% of naive CD8, about 2.3% of memory CD4, and roughly 0.4% of memory CD8 clonotypes. Rarefaction of sorted-subset datasets indicated incomplete sequencing despite the large sequencing depth. Pairwise subsampling indicated that sequencing depth was expected to affect the degree of clonotype sharing among donors. Estimated clonotype richness was generally larger for naive than for memory subsets. Because the study included a small number of donors, the genetic and exposure-history diversity represented was limited. Higher generation probabilities were observed for clonotypes shared by all four sorted-subset donors than for non-shared clonotypes. Sampling was limited to blood, and TCR repertoires in tissue likely differ from TCR repertoires in blood.

Healthy HIV-negative adults with no recently reported acute infections or vaccinations were included as donors. All donors were Caucasian adults living in Nashville, Tennessee, USA. Magnetic negative selection was used to enrich CD4+ T cells, after which naive cells were positively selected on CD45RA and the negative fraction became the memory subset. After blood collection by leukapheresis, PBMCs were isolated using Ficoll-Histopaque density gradient centrifugation and then cryopreserved in the vapor phase of liquid nitrogen. Analytical flow cytometry was used to check the purity and quantity of every magnetically sorted T cell population. Each sorted fraction had its genomic DNA isolated and then quantified by UV absorbance on a Nanodrop 2000c. Using the deep immunoSEQ assay, TCR CDR3 regions were amplified from genomic DNA by multiplex PCR. For each cell subset, the extracted genomic DNA was distributed evenly across all wells of several immunoSEQ 96-well plates, and each plate served as one replicate. For sorted subsets, roughly 200 ng genomic DNA, equal to some 30,000 T cell genomes, was loaded into each replicate PCR. The purified libraries were quantified using a Qubit 3.0 fluorometer, sized with a Bioanalyzer 2100, and then quantified again using the KAPA Library Quantification kit. Each immunoSEQ 96-well plate was sequenced on its own single-read 150-cycle Illumina NextSeq 550 flow cell. As for the authors' bioinformatics: The immunoSEQ output contained only junctional sequences without quality scores, so filtering could not match that applied to full-length reads. Sequences were annotated with PyIR, a Python wrapper for IgBLAST v1.9, and V/J genes and CDR3 were assigned using IMGT germline references. Reads with weak V/J assignments (E-value above 1e-6), missing CDR3, stop codons, out-of-frame junctions, or ambiguous translated residues were removed. V3J clonotypes were defined by identical inferred V gene, J gene, and CDR3 amino acid sequence. Percentage overlap between repertoires was computed as shared unique clonotypes divided by the size of the smaller repertoire. Three approaches were used to assess repertoire richness: RTK rarefaction, the Chao1 estimator, and Recon v2.1 estimates of unobserved clonotypes. Generation probabilities were computed with OLGA for all TCRbeta clonotypes obtained by the gDNA method from a handful of donors. TCRdb holds this immuneACCESS table with in-frame rearrangements only. Some clones are missing; in checked studies, unresolved V genes explain under half, and the rest has no known cause. V, J and clone size reflect that table, while D and trimming were determined from the DNA. This sample gives 2,100,000 or so clones in total; approximately 96% of them show up just once. The ten biggest clones cover about 0.13% of the sample.

A remark on this clone: The target of this receptor is not known. The junction departs from the called germline gene at one end, perhaps through a read error. Other DNA variants within this sample encode the same CDR3.

Via the germline V gene (reference sequence), CDR1 is GTSNPN and CDR2 SVGIG. The CDR3 spans 13 residues, from the cysteine through the phenylalanine. The kept DNA is CDR3 alone, 39 bases in frame from the first base. The rearrangement joined TRBV30 to TRBJ1-4; a weak D assignment points to TRBD1 (5 bases agree). The sample comprised naive CD4+ T cells sorted from blood. The intended sense of this specimen's cell subset or site label: CD45RA+ positively selected. The receptor comes from a man aged 18 to 30 in good health. CDR3 loop: CAWSVQVGEKLFF. The nucleotide sequence is given as TGTGCTTGGAGTGTACAGGTCGGTGAAAAACTGTTTTTT.